Following are 27 T cell receptor beta chains from one sample sequenced in a study of blood T cell repertoires in COVID-19. TCRdb's copy holds only in-frame clones and misses some; the assay was immunoSEQ multiplex PCR. The sample has 250,000 or so clones, about 91% seen once. Sequencing was performed on PBMCs or T cells enriched from blood (not recorded which). These receptors came from a woman between 40 and 55 years old with acute COVID-19.

V is TRBV30 and J is TRBJ2-5, with D tentatively TRBD2 (7 bases). The V gene's germline CDR1 is GTSNPN and CDR2 SVGIG (reference sequence). With 1 base removed from V and 5 bases from J, the gap between germline ends came to 11 bases. CDR3 length: 13 residues. CDR3 bases: TGTGCCTGGAGTGAGGGGAGGGGGGAGACCCAGTACTTC. It codes for CAWSEGRGETQYF.

The rearrangement uses TRBV10-3 and TRBJ2-3; a weak D match, TRBD2 (6 bases). The CDR3 extends over 14 amino acids. CDR1 and CDR2 from the germline V gene are ENHRY and SYGVKD. Trimming took 7 bases from V and 2 from J, leaving 13 bases between them. In DNA form, the CDR3 reads TGTGCCATCAAAACCGGGGGAGTCACAGATACGCAGTATTTT. Translated, it gives CAIKTGGVTDTQYF.

CDR3 DNA: TGTGCCAGCAGTTCGGGGGTCGGAGGGGAAAAACTGTTTTTT. Translated, it gives CASSSGVGGEKLFF. The chain is built from TRBV7-9 and TRBJ1-4, with D perhaps matching TRBD1 (5 bases). This CDR3 comprises 14 residues. The germline gives CDR1 SEHNR, CDR2 FQNEAQ (reference sequence). The V gene lost 6 bases and the J gene lost 8 bases, with 16 bases spanning the gap.

The chain carries TRBV6-5 and TRBJ1-3; 7 nucleotides line up with TRBD1. The CDR3 has 16 amino acids. With V trimmed by 2 bases and J by 1 base, 5 bases remained unmatched. Germline CDR1 MNHEY, CDR2 SVGAGI. The CDR3 bases are TGTGCCAGCAGTTACAATAGGGGGCCTTCTGGAAACACCATATATTTT. Protein sequence: CASSYNRGPSGNTIYF.

This clone came up a few times. This chain connects TRBV19 to TRBJ1-3; the match to TRBD1 covers 7 bases. The V and J ends lost 5 bases and 0 bases, in that order; junction bases with no gene match: 13. The CDR3 length is 18 residues. Germline lookup yields CDR1 LNHDA and CDR2 SQIVND (reference sequence). DNA for the CDR3: TGTGCCAGTAGTCCGGGACAGCGAAAAGATTACTCTGGAAACACCATATATTTT. Translation gives CASSPGQRKDYSGNTIYF.

The rearrangement joins TRBV12-3 or TRBV12-4 to TRBJ2-3; possibly TRBD2 for D (5 bases). V was pared by 7 bases and J by 8 bases, with 16 bases between. This CDR3 region has 13 residues. DNA for the CDR3: TGTGCCAGCACCAAGGTGGGGAGCGGTACGCAGTATTTT. The encoded protein is CASTKVGSGTQYF.

The V call is TRBV29-1, the J call TRBJ2-5, with 10 bases fitting TRBD2. In germline, CDR1 is SQVTM, CDR2 ANQGSEA. Trimming at V came to 1 base and at J to 14 bases, leaving 10 bases not matched to a gene. The CDR3 is 13 amino acids. CDR3: CSVEGTSGMRSYF. The CDR3 DNA reads as TGCAGCGTTGAAGGGACTAGCGGCATGCGTAGCTACTTC. Based on the CDR3 plus reference TRBV29-1 and TRBJ2-5, the full variable domain is SAVISQKPSRDICQRGTSLTIQCQVDSQVTMMFWYRQQPGQSLTLIATANQGSEATYESGFVIDKFPISRPNLTFSTLTVSNMSPEDSSIYLCSVEGTSGMRSYFGPGTRLLVL.

V is TRBV3-1 (or the pseudogene TRBV3-2) and J is TRBJ2-2, with 8 bases aligning to TRBD1. This CDR3 contains 14 residues. The V and J ends lost 1 base and 8 bases, in that order; junction bases with no gene match: 3. Germline CDR1 LGHDT, CDR2 YNNKEL (reference sequence). For the CDR3, the DNA is TGTGCCAGCAGCCAAGGACAGGGGTATGGGGAGCTGTTTTTT. Protein sequence: CASSQGQGYGELFF.

The V gene is TRBV4-3, the J gene TRBJ1-3; D may be TRBD1 (6 bases). Looked up from germline, CDR1 is LGHNA and CDR2 is YSLEER. Deletions cut 3 bases from V and 2 bases from J, with 14 bases between. The CDR3 is 16 residues long. The chain's CDR3 is CASSQARGGAGNTIYF. The CDR3 nucleotides are TGCGCCAGCAGCCAGGCCCGGGGGGGCGCTGGAAACACCATATATTTT.

A single count supports this clone. J is TRBJ2-4 and V is TRBV7-2; TRBD2 matches at 9 bases. Germline CDR1 is SGHTA and CDR2 is FQGNSA. CDR3 size: 14 residues. With 7 bases clipped from V and 6 bases from J, the junction kept 7 bases outside the gene matches. Here the CDR3 DNA reads TGTGCCAGCAACCCATCTAGCGGGGTAAACATTCAGTACTTC. It yields the protein CASNPSSGVNIQYF.

The V call is TRBV9, the J call TRBJ2-5; 12 positions agree with TRBD2. J gave up 4 bases and V 0 bases, and 13 bases lay outside the gene matches. The CDR3 has 19 amino acids. Per the germline V gene, CDR1 is SGDLS and CDR2 is YYNGEE. In nucleotides, the CDR3 is TGTGCCAGCAGCGTAGGGCTAGCGGGAGGGCTTACCCGGGGAGAGACCCAGTACTTC. It codes for CASSVGLAGGLTRGETQYF.

The chain employs TRBV30 and TRBJ2-7; 7 nucleotides agree with TRBD1. From germline, CDR1 is GTSNPN and CDR2 SVGIG (reference sequence). CDR3 size: 19 residues. V trimming: 1 base; J trimming: 4 bases; junction bases outside the gene matches: 22. The CDR3 reads CAWSAPIGTAYKEPYEQYF. CDR3 in DNA: TGTGCCTGGAGTGCCCCGATAGGGACAGCTTACAAAGAACCTTACGAGCAGTACTTC.

This sequence joins TRBV27 and TRBJ1-2, with unresolved D. This CDR3 region has 15 residues. The V and J ends lost 2 bases and 1 base respectively, with 11 bases between them. CDR1 is MNHEY and CDR2 is SMNVEV in the germline V gene (reference sequence). DNA of the CDR3: TGTGCCAGCAGTTTAGAAGGCAGACTTAACTATGGCTACACCTTC. Translated, it gives CASSLEGRLNYGYTF.

This rearrangement joins TRBV6-5 to TRBJ2-7, with TRBD2 matching 9 bases. The CDR3 is 13 amino acids. V lost 10 bases and J lost 0; bases outside the gene matches: 4. The germline CDR1 and CDR2 sequences are MNHEY and SVGAGI. The CDR3 nucleotides read TGTGCCATCCGACTAGCGGCCTCCTACGAGCAGTACTTC. Its protein product is CAIRLAASYEQYF.

This CDR3 reads CASSQDRLAGVTGELFF. CDR3 nucleotide sequence: TGTGCCAGCAGCCAAGATCGGCTAGCGGGGGTCACCGGGGAGCTGTTTTTT. The chain uses TRBV3-1 (or the pseudogene TRBV3-2) and TRBJ2-2; 10 positions agree with TRBD2. The V gene's germline CDR1 is LGHDT and CDR2 YNNKEL (reference sequence). This CDR3 spans 17 amino acids. With 0 bases clipped from V and 4 bases from J, the junction kept 5 bases outside the gene matches.

This chain connects TRBV19 to TRBJ1-2; TRBD1 matches at 7 bases. Germline CDR1 and CDR2: LNHDA and SQIVND (reference sequence). There are 14 residues in the CDR3. J gave up 4 bases and V 4 bases, and 6 bases lay outside the gene matches. CDR3 nucleotide sequence: TGTGCCAGTAGTACGCCCAGGGGGAGCTATGGCTACACCTTC. It translates to CASSTPRGSYGYTF. Variable domain in full (rest from reference TRBV19 and TRBJ1-2): DGGITQSPKYLFRKEGQNVTLSCEQNLNHDAMYWYRQDPGQGLRLIYYSQIVNDFQKGDIAEGYSVSREKKESFPLTVTSAQKNPTAFYLCASSTPRGSYGYTFGSGTRLTVV.

This sequence joins TRBV6-5 and TRBJ2-5, with TRBD1 identical over 7 bases. Germline values: CDR1 MNHEY, CDR2 SVGAGI. Unmatched junction bases numbered 2, after V lost 2 bases and J lost 5 bases. There are 13 residues in the CDR3. The CDR3 region is CASSYRGPETQYF. The CDR3 DNA follows: TGTGCCAGCAGTTACAGGGGGCCGGAGACCCAGTACTTC.

This clone showed up just once. The J gene is TRBJ2-1, the V gene TRBV6-4; perhaps TRBD2 as D (7 bases). V lost 4 bases, J lost 8 bases, and 15 bases lay in between. The CDR3 runs to 14 residues. Germline V gene lookup returns CDR1 MRHNA and CDR2 SNTAGT. This CDR3 is CASSVEGGVHEQFF. CDR3 bases: TGTGCCAGCAGTGTGGAGGGGGGGGTCCATGAGCAGTTCTTC.

The chain has TRBV5-1 and TRBJ2-1, with 11 positions matching TRBD2. This CDR3 has 15 amino acids. The germline gives CDR1 SGHRS, CDR2 YFSETQ. The V segment lost 4 bases and the J segment 8 bases; nucleotides outside the gene matches: 8. CDR3 region: CASSVAGGPPDEQFF. The CDR3 DNA follows: TGCGCCAGCAGCGTAGCGGGAGGGCCCCCAGATGAGCAGTTCTTC.

The chain has TRBV29-1 and TRBJ1-1, with 7 bases identical to TRBD1. Germline CDR1 reads SQVTM; CDR2 reads ANQGSEA. J was trimmed by 0 bases and V by 6 bases; bases with no gene match: 1. The CDR3 runs to 12 residues. CDR3 sequence reads: CSVQGMNTEAFF. CDR3 nucleotide sequence: TGCAGCGTACAGGGGATGAACACTGAAGCTTTCTTT.

The chain has TRBV7-8 and TRBJ2-2; the match to TRBD2 covers 9 bases. The CDR3 length is 18 residues. The trim removed 2 bases at V and 2 bases at J, leaving 9 bases unmatched. Germline CDR1 is SGHVS and CDR2 is FQNEAQ. The CDR3 nucleotides are TGTGCCAGCAGCTTATTGTGGGGACTAGCAGCTAACACCGGGGAGCTGTTTTTT. Protein sequence: CASSLLWGLAANTGELFF.

This clone was detected only once. The chain employs TRBV5-6 and TRBJ1-1, with D possibly matching TRBD1 (6 bases). The V and J ends lost 4 bases and 1 base respectively, with 8 bases between them. CDR3 length: 13 residues. Germline CDR1 reads SGHDT; CDR2 reads YYEEEE. CDR3 loop: CASSTGQNTEAFF. CDR3 sequence (DNA): TGTGCCAGCAGCACGGGACAGAACACTGAAGCTTTCTTT.

The genes are TRBV13 and TRBJ1-2; 8 nucleotides align to TRBD1. Unmatched junction bases numbered 8, after V lost 4 bases and J lost 7 bases. This CDR3 is 14 amino acids long. CDR1 is PRHDT, CDR2 FYEKMQ, per germline (reference sequence). Written as DNA, the CDR3 is TGTGCCAGCAGCTCCGGACAGGGCCTGAGTGGCTACACCTTC. Protein sequence: CASSSGQGLSGYTF.

The chain links TRBV10-1 to TRBJ1-4; 9 bases line up with TRBD1. Unmatched junction bases numbered 1, after V lost 3 bases and J lost 5 bases. Germline V lookup: CDR1 WNHNN, CDR2 SYGVQD (reference sequence). This CDR3 spans 14 amino acids. The CDR3 loop is CASSDGTGNEKLFF. CDR3 DNA sequence: TGCGCCAGCAGTGATGGGACAGGGAATGAAAAACTGTTTTTT.

The chain combines TRBV6-5 with TRBJ1-6; D is unclear. This CDR3 has 16 amino acids. From germline, CDR1 is MNHEY and CDR2 SVGAGI. V gave up 4 bases and J gave up 9 bases, with 19 bases separating them. As DNA, the CDR3 is TGTGCCAGCAGTTCGGGAGGCATCTTAGTGGCTTCACCCCTCCACTTT. Its translation: CASSSGGILVASPLHF.

This clone was seen a handful of times. V is TRBV2 and J is TRBJ1-5, with TRBD1 as a possible D gene (6 bases). The V gene lost 0 bases and the J gene lost 4 bases, with 10 bases spanning the gap. The CDR3 is 15 residues long. The germline V gene encodes CDR1 SNHLY and CDR2 FYNNEI. The CDR3 is CASSEAAGENQPQHF. In DNA, the CDR3 is TGTGCCAGCAGTGAAGCAGCAGGGGAAAATCAGCCCCAGCATTTT.

V and J are TRBV14 and TRBJ2-7; D not resolved. The germline CDR1 and CDR2 sequences are SGHDN and FVKESK. V dropped 4 bases and J dropped 1 base, with 11 bases sitting between them. The CDR3 is made up of 14 amino acids. As DNA, the CDR3 is TGTGCCAGCAGCCTACCCTGGCAGTCCTACGAGCAGTACGTC. As protein: CASSLPWQSYEQYV.